This T cell receptor beta chain is drawn from a study of blood T cell repertoires in COVID-19. Some clones are missing from TCRdb's copy, which holds only in-frame ones; the method was immunoSEQ multiplex PCR. The sample has about 84,000 clones; 90% to 95% are singletons. Trimming took off 6 bases at V and 0 bases at J, with 12 bases between the two ends. The CDR3 is made up of 15 amino acids. Germline V gene lookup returns CDR1 MGHRA and CDR2 YSYEKL. The sequencing sample was made of peripheral blood. The sequence derives from a human donor with active COVID-19. The donor label of this sample is uncertain. The rearrangement links TRBV4-1 to TRBJ2-4, with D uncertain. In DNA, the CDR3 is TGCGCCAGCAGTTTGAGGCTACTAGCCAAAAACATTCAGTACTTC. Protein product: CASSLRLLAKNIQYF.